Listed here are 21 T cell receptor beta chains from one sample, sequenced in a study of T-cell reconstitution after alpha-beta-depleted transplantation in children. Preparation of the TCRbeta library involved a method that used unique molecular identifiers. In TCRdb, the PCR reads were re-called with MiXCR into one record per CDR3 protein. The top ten clones hold 27% of a sample with 440,000 or so distinct CDR3 sequences, over 40% of them seen once. This specimen was PBMCs, taken before TCRalphabeta/CD19-depleted stem cell transplant. The receptor set was obtained from a girl aged 2 to 10 with aplastic anemia, due to receive a stem cell transplant.

CDR3 in amino acids: CASSFDLVVDTQYF. As DNA, the CDR3 is TGTGCCAGCAGTTTTGACCTAGTGGTAGATACGCAGTATTTT. The chain uses TRBV28 and TRBJ2-3; D uncertain. The CDR3 covers 14 residues. Trimming took off 3 bases at V and 5 bases at J, with 12 bases between the two ends. The germline CDR1 and CDR2 sequences are MDHEN and SYDVKM. The full variable domain, with the rest looked up from reference TRBV28 and TRBJ2-3, is DVKVTQSSRYLVKRTGEKVFLECVQDMDHENMFWYRQDPGLGLRLIYFSYDVKMKEKGDIPEGYSVSREKKERFSLILESASTNQTSMYLCASSFDLVVDTQYFGPGTRLTVL.

J is TRBJ2-7 and V is TRBV6-1; perhaps TRBD2 as D (6 bases). V lost 5 bases, J lost 3 bases, and 14 bases lay in between. This CDR3 is 14 amino acids long. Germline loops: CDR1 MNHNS, CDR2 SASEGT. As DNA, the CDR3 is TGTGCCAGCAGTCCAATAGCGGTGCGCTACGAGCAGTACTTC. It is translated as CASSPIAVRYEQYF.

The CDR3 nucleotides are TGTGCCAGCAGTTACCTGACAGGGAGGACTGAAGCTTTCTTT. It yields the protein CASSYLTGRTEAFF. V usage is TRBV6-5 and J usage is TRBJ1-1; 7 bases fit TRBD1. CDR1 and CDR2 from the germline V gene are MNHEY and SVGAGI. V trimming: 2 bases; J trimming: 5 bases; junction bases outside the gene matches: 5. The CDR3 is 14 residues long.

This clonotype was picked up a small number of times. This chain links TRBV6-1 with TRBJ1-5, with D tentatively TRBD1 (6 bases). Trimming took off 4 bases at V and 1 base at J, with 17 bases between the two ends. Germline-derived CDR1 and CDR2 are MNHNS and SASEGT. This CDR3 region has 17 residues. CDR3 region: CASSAPRGGKSNQPQHF. CDR3 coding DNA: TGTGCCAGCAGTGCGCCGAGGGGGGGCAAAAGCAATCAGCCCCAGCATTTT.

This clonotype was detected only a few times. J is TRBJ1-2 and V is TRBV7-2, with 8 bases that match TRBD1. The germline CDR1 and CDR2 sequences are SGHTA and FQGNSA. The ends lost 2 bases at V and 5 bases at J; junction bases unmatched: 7. CDR3 size: 15 residues. In DNA form, the CDR3 reads TGTGCCAGCAGCTTAAGGTCCAGGACAGGGTATGGCTACACCTTC. This translates into CASSLRSRTGYGYTF.

The table lists this clonotype with many counts. The rearrangement joins TRBV4-3 to TRBJ2-1, with TRBD2 matching over 9 bases. Germline V gives CDR1 LGHNA, CDR2 YSLEER. V shed 0 bases and J 6 bases; nucleotides not matched to a gene: 15. This CDR3 comprises 19 residues. The CDR3 nucleotides read TGCGCCAGCAGCCAAGACCGGCACAGGGTAGCGGGAGTTAGCAATGAGCAGTTCTTC. It specifies CASSQDRHRVAGVSNEQFF.

The CDR3 here is CATTNSGRGNEQFF. Written as DNA, the CDR3 is TGTGCCACCACTAATAGCGGGAGAGGTAATGAGCAGTTCTTC. The rearrangement links TRBV15 to TRBJ2-1; 9 bases are a match to TRBD2. Germline trimming cut 7 bases from V and 7 bases from J; bases unmatched to any gene: 8. This CDR3 has 14 residues. Per germline, CDR1 LNHNV and CDR2 YYDKDF (reference sequence).

This clonotype was detected many times. This chain uses TRBV12-3 or TRBV12-4 with TRBJ2-3; no reliable D call. V was cut by 1 base and J by 4 bases, with 3 bases left in between. This CDR3 spans 12 amino acids. CDR3 sequence: CASSLVPDTQYF. CDR3 nucleotides: TGTGCCAGCAGTTTAGTCCCAGATACGCAGTATTTT.

This clonotype has ten or more counts. The CDR3 spells CASSQTPGQGLSGANVLTF. CDR3 bases: TGTGCCAGCAGCCAGACTCCGGGACAGGGGCTGTCTGGGGCCAACGTCCTGACTTTC. The rearrangement links TRBV14 to TRBJ2-6; TRBD1 matches 10 bases. The V segment lost 3 bases and the J segment 1 base; nucleotides outside the gene matches: 9. The CDR3 is 19 amino acids. Germline V lookup: CDR1 SGHDN, CDR2 FVKESK.

J is TRBJ1-3 and V is TRBV6-1; 8 nucleotides line up with TRBD1. The CDR3 spans 14 residues. In germline, CDR1 is MNHNS, CDR2 SASEGT. J gave up 4 bases and V 6 bases, and 5 bases lay outside the gene matches. The CDR3: CASSRTGLGNTIYF. CDR3 sequence (DNA): TGTGCCAGCAGCCGGACAGGGCTCGGAAACACCATATATTTT.

This rearrangement joins TRBV5-1 to TRBJ2-3; the D call may be TRBD1 or TRBD2 (5 bases each). V lost 2 bases and J 6 bases, leaving 16 bases between the germline ends. Per the germline V gene, CDR1 is SGHRS and CDR2 is YFSETQ. This CDR3 is 15 amino acids long. The CDR3 spells CASSLGTPGYDTQYF. The CDR3, as DNA: TGCGCCAGCAGCTTAGGGACCCCAGGGTATGATACGCAGTATTTT. The entire variable domain, with the rest obtained from reference TRBV5-1 and TRBJ2-3, is as follows: KAGVTQTPRYLIKTRGQQVTLSCSPISGHRSVSWYQQTPGQGLQFLFEYFSETQRNKGNFPGRFSGRQFSNSRSEMNVSTLELGDSALYLCASSLGTPGYDTQYFGPGTRLTVL.

J is TRBJ2-1 and V is TRBV15; TRBD2 agrees at 7 bases. V shed 1 base, J shed 8 bases, and the junction held 11 bases outside the gene matches. Germline assignment: CDR1 LNHNV and CDR2 YYDKDF (reference sequence). This CDR3 has 16 amino acids. CDR3 residues: CATSRAGRGARDEQFF. The CDR3 nucleotides read TGTGCCACCAGCAGAGCGGGGAGGGGAGCACGGGATGAGCAGTTCTTC.

The chain combines TRBV5-6 with TRBJ2-3, with a tentative D call TRBD2 (6 bases). CDR3 length: 15 residues. Germline values: CDR1 SGHDT, CDR2 YYEEEE. Trimming removed 4 bases from V and 2 bases from J, with 14 bases in between. CDR3 nucleotides: TGTGCCAGCAGCATGGTAGCGGATTACACAGATACGCAGTATTTT. Translating it yields CASSMVADYTDTQYF.

The rearrangement joins TRBV12-3 or TRBV12-4 to TRBJ2-7; tentatively, D is TRBD2 (5 bases). V gave up 0 bases and J gave up 6 bases, with 18 bases separating them. The CDR3 covers 16 residues. Written as DNA, the CDR3 is TGTGCCAGCAGTTTAGCCCGGCGGGCCCCCCACCTCGAGCAGTACTTC. Encoded protein: CASSLARRAPHLEQYF.

This chain connects TRBV29-1 to TRBJ2-7, with 7 nucleotides matching TRBD1. V was pared by 7 bases and J by 2 bases, with 5 bases of the junction left unmatched. Germline-derived CDR1 and CDR2 are SQVTM and ANQGSEA. This CDR3 has 12 residues. The CDR3 DNA reads TGCAGCGGCCGGGACAGTACCTACGAGCAGTACTTC. Protein: CSGRDSTYEQYF.

The V call is TRBV20-1, the J call TRBJ1-6; D may be TRBD1 (6 bases). The CDR3 length is 14 residues. Trimming shortened V by 1 base and J by 9 bases, and 13 bases separated the two germline ends. Germline V CDR1 and CDR2: DFQATT, SNEGSKA (reference sequence). The CDR3 DNA reads as TGCAGTGCTAGAGTGACAGGAAATATTTCACCCCTCCACTTT. Protein: CSARVTGNISPLHF.

The chain employs TRBV7-2 and TRBJ2-1, with TRBD2 as a possible D gene (5 bases). The CDR3 loop spans 16 amino acids. The germline gives CDR1 SGHTA, CDR2 FQGNSA. Trimming pared 4 bases from V and 0 bases from J, leaving 13 bases between. The CDR3 coding sequence is TGTGCCAGCAGCTCCAGCGGTACGAGCTCCTACAATGAGCAGTTCTTC. It specifies CASSSSGTSSYNEQFF.

This clonotype was seen once. The rearrangement uses TRBV6-2 or TRBV6-3 and TRBJ2-7; 8 bases agree with TRBD1. The V gene end was trimmed by 7 bases and the J gene end by 3 bases; junction bases not matched to a gene: 5. The CDR3 runs to 13 residues. The germline gives CDR1 MNHEY, CDR2 SVGEGT. The CDR3 DNA is TGTGCCAGCATGACAGGGGATCACTACGAGCAGTACTTC. Its protein product is CASMTGDHYEQYF.

This chain uses TRBV7-3 with TRBJ2-6; no reliable D call. V lost 7 bases and J lost 2, with 12 bases in between. Germline V gives CDR1 SGHTA, CDR2 FQGTGA. CDR3 length equals 15 residues. The CDR3 region is CASTPKGPGANVLTF. As DNA, the CDR3 is TGTGCCAGCACCCCGAAGGGCCCTGGGGCCAACGTCCTGACTTTC.

CDR3 coding DNA: TGTGCCAGCAGTTGGGACAGGTCCTCTGGGGCCAACGTCCTGACTTTC. Its translation: CASSWDRSSGANVLTF. The chain employs TRBV6-5 and TRBJ2-6; 8 bases match TRBD1. The CDR3 runs 16 residues. Germline V lookup: CDR1 MNHEY, CDR2 SVGAGI. The V gene end was trimmed by 4 bases and the J gene end by 0 bases; junction bases not matched to a gene: 2.

The chain recombines TRBV7-2 with TRBJ2-5; D is unresolved. The length of the CDR3 is 11 residues. Germline V CDR1 and CDR2: SGHTA, FQGNSA. Between the trimmed V and J ends, which lost 2 bases and 6 bases, there was a span of 4 bases. The chain's CDR3 is CASSLTQTQYF. In nucleotides, the CDR3 is TGTGCCAGCAGCTTAACACAGACCCAGTACTTC.